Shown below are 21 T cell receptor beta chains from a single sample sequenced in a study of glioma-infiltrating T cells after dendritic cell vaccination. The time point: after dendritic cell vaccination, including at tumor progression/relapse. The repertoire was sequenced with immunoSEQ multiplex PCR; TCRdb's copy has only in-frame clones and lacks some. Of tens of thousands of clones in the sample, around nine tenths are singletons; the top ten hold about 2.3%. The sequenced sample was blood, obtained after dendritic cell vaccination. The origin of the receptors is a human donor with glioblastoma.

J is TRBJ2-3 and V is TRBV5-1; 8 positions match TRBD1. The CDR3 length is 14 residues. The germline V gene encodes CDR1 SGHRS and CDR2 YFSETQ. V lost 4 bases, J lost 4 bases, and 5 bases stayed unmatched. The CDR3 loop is CASSDPQGADTQYF. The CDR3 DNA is TGCGCCAGCAGCGATCCACAGGGGGCAGATACGCAGTATTTT.

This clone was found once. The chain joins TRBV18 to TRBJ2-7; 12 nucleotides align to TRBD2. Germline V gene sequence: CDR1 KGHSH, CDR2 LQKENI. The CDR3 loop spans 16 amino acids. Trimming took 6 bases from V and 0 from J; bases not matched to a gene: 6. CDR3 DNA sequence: TGTGCCAGCTCCCCAGGACTAGCGGGATCCTCCTACGAGCAGTACTTC. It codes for CASSPGLAGSSYEQYF.

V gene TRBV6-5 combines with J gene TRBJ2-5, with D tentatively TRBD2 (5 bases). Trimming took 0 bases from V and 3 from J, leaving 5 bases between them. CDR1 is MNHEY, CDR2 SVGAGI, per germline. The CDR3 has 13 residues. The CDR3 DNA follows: TGTGCCAGCAGTTACTCGAGGGAAGAGACCCAGTACTTC. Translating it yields CASSYSREETQYF.

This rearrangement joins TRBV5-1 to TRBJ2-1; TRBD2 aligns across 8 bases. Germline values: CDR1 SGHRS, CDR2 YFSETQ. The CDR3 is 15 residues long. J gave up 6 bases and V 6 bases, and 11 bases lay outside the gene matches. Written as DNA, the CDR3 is TGCGCCAGCACCCCCGGGACTAGAGTGGCCAATGAGCAGTTCTTC. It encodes CASTPGTRVANEQFF.

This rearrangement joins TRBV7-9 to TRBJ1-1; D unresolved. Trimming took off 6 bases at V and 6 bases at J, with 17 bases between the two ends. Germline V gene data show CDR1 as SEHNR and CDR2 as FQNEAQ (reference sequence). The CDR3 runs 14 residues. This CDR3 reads CASSRLGGGAEAFF. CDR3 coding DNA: TGTGCCAGCAGTCGTTTGGGTGGAGGCGCTGAAGCTTTCTTT.

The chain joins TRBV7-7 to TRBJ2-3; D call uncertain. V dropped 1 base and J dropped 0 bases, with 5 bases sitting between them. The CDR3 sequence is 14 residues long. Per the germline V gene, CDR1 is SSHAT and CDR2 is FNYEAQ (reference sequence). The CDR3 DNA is TGTGCCAGCAGCTTAGGGCCCAGCACAGATACGCAGTATTTT. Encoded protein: CASSLGPSTDTQYF.

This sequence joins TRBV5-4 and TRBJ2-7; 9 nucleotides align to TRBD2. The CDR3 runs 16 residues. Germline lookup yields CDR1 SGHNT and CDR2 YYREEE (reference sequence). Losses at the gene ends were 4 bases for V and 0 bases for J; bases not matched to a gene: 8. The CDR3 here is CASSPRGSGSSYEQYF. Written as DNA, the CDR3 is TGTGCCAGCAGCCCTCGGGGTAGCGGGAGCTCCTACGAGCAGTACTTC.

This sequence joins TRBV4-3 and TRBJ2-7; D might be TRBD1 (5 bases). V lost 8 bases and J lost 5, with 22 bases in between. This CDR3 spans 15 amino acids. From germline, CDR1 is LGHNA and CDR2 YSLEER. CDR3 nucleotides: TGCGCCAGCTCCGGGTTTCAGGGATCGAGCCACGAGCAGTACTTC. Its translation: CASSGFQGSSHEQYF.

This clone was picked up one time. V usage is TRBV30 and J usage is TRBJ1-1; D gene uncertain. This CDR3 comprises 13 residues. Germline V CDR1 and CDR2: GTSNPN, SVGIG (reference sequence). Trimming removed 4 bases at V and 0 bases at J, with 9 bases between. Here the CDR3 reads CAWTVNMNTEAFF. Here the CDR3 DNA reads TGTGCCTGGACCGTAAATATGAACACTGAAGCTTTCTTT. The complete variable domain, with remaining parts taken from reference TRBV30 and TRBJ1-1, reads SQTIHQWPATLVQPVGSPLSLECTVEGTSNPNLYWYRQAAGRGLQLLFYSVGIGQISSEVPQNLSASRPQDRQFILSSKKLLLSDSGFYLCAWTVNMNTEAFFGQGTRLTVV.

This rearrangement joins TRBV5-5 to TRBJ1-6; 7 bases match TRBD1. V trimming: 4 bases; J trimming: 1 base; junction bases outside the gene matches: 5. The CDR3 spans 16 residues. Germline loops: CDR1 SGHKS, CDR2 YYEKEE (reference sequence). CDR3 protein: CASSAPGQSYNSPLHF. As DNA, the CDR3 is TGTGCCAGCAGCGCCCCGGGACAGTCCTATAATTCACCCCTCCACTTT.

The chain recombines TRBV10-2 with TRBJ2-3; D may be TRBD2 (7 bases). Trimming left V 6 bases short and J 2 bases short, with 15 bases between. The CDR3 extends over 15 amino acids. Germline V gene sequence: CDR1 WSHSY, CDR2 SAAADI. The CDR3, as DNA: TGCGCCAGCAGCCTAGGGGGGGGGCCCACAGATACGCAGTATTTT. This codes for CASSLGGGPTDTQYF.

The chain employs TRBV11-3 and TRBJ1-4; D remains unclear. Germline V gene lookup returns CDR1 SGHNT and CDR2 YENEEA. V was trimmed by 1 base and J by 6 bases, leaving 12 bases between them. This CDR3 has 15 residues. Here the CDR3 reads CASSLGAGLDEKLFF. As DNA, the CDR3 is TGTGCCAGCAGCTTAGGGGCGGGGTTGGATGAAAAACTGTTTTTT.

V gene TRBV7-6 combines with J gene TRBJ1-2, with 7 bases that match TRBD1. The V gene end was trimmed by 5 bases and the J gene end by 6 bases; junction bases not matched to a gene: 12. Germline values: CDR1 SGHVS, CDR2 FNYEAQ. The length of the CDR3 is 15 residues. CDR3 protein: CASSPRDRLSHGYTF. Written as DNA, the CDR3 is TGTGCCAGCAGCCCCCGGGACAGACTATCCCATGGCTACACCTTC.

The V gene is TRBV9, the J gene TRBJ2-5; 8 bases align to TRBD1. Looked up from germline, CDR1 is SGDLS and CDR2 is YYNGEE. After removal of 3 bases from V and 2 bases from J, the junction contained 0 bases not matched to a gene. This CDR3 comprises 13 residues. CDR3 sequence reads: CASSDRGQETQYF. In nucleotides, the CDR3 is TGTGCCAGCAGCGACAGGGGGCAAGAGACCCAGTACTTC. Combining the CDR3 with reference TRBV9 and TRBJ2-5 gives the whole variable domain DSGVTQTPKHLITATGQRVTLRCSPRSGDLSVYWYQQSLDQGLQFLIQYYNGEERAKGNILERFSAQQFPDLHSELNLSSLELGDSALYFCASSDRGQETQYFGPGTRLLVL.

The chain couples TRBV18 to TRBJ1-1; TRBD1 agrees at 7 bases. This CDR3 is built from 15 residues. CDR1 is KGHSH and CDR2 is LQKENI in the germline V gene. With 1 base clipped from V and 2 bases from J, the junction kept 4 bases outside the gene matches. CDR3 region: CASSPQGAQNTEAFF. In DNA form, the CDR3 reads TGTGCCAGCTCACCACAGGGGGCCCAAAACACTGAAGCTTTCTTT. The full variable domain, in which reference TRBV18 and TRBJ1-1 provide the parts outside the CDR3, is NAGVMQNPRHLVRRRGQEARLRCSPMKGHSHVYWYRQLPEEGLKFMVYLQKENIIDESGMPKERFSAEFPKEGPSILRIQQVVRGDSAAYFCASSPQGAQNTEAFFGQGTRLTVV.

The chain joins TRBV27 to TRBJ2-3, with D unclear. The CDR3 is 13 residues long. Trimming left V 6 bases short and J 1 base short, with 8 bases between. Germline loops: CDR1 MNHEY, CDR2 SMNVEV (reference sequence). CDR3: CASRRRGTDTQYF. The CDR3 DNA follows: TGTGCCAGCAGGAGACGGGGCACAGATACGCAGTATTTT.

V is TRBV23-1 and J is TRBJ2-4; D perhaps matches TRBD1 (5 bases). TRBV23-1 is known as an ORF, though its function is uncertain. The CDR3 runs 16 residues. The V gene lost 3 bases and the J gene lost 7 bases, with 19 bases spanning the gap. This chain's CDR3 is CASSHPQETFPNIQYF. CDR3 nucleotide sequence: TGCGCCAGCAGTCACCCACAGGAGACTTTCCCCAACATTCAGTACTTC.

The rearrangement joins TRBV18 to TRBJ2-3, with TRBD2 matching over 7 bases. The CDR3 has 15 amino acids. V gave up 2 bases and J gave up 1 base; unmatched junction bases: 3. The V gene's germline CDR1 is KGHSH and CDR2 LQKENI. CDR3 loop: CASSPTSGGTDTQYF. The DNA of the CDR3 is TGTGCCAGCTCACCAACCAGCGGGGGCACAGATACGCAGTATTTT.

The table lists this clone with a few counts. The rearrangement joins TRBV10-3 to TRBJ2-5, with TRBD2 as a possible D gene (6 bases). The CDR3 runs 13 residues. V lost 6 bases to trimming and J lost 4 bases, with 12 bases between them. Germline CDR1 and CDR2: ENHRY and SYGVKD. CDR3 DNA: TGTGCCATCAGCCAGACTAGAAGAGAGACCCAGTACTTC. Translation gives CAISQTRRETQYF.

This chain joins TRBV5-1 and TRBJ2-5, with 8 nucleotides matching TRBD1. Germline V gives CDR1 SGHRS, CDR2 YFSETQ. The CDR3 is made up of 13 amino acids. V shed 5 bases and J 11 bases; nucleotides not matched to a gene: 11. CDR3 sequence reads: CASRNQGAEEQYF. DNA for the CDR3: TGCGCCAGCAGGAATCAGGGGGCGGAAGAGCAGTACTTC. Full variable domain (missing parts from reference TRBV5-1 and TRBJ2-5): KAGVTQTPRYLIKTRGQQVTLSCSPISGHRSVSWYQQTPGQGLQFLFEYFSETQRNKGNFPGRFSGRQFSNSRSEMNVSTLELGDSALYLCASRNQGAEEQYFGPGTRLLVL.

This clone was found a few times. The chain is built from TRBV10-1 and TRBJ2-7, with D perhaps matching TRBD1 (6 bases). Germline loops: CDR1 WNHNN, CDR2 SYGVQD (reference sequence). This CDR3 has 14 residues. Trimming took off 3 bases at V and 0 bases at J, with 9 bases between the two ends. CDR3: CASSEMTGSYEQYF. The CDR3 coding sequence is TGCGCCAGCAGTGAAATGACAGGCTCCTACGAGCAGTACTTC.